Below, 11 T cell receptor beta chains from the same sample are listed, as sequenced in a study of CD8 T cells in Susac syndrome. cDNA came from approximately 0.5 to 1 ug RNA primed by random hexamers. One entry per CDR3 protein, called by TCRdb with MiXCR from the immunoSEQ multiplex PCR reads. The sample lists roughly 88,000 distinct CDR3 sequences, about 96% occurring once. The source material was CD8+ T cells from PBMCs. The receptors stem from a human donor with Susac syndrome.

The chain recombines TRBV27 with TRBJ1-2; D not certain. CDR3 length equals 13 residues. Trimming stripped 6 bases from V and 6 bases from J, with 14 bases between. CDR1 and CDR2 from the germline V gene are MNHEY and SMNVEV (reference sequence). CDR3 coding DNA: TGTGCCAGCAGCGAAGGGAATGGGAATGGCTACACCTTC. It translates to CASSEGNGNGYTF.

The gene calls are TRBV29-1 and TRBJ2-1; tentative D call: TRBD2 (5 bases). Germline V gives CDR1 SQVTM, CDR2 ANQGSEA. The CDR3 loop spans 12 amino acids. V lost 4 bases to trimming and J lost 4 bases, with 8 bases between them. CDR3 nucleotides: TGCAGCGTTGCGGGGAAGTACAATGAGCAGTTCTTC. It yields the protein CSVAGKYNEQFF.

The gene calls are TRBV29-1 and TRBJ2-1; D unresolved. Trimming pared 4 bases from V and 3 bases from J, leaving 7 bases between. The CDR3 covers 12 residues. Germline V gene lookup returns CDR1 SQVTM and CDR2 ANQGSEA. CDR3 bases: TGCAGCGTTGGAAGGAGCTACAATGAGCAGTTCTTC. It yields the protein CSVGRSYNEQFF.

This chain links TRBV12-3 or TRBV12-4 with TRBJ1-2; 9 positions match TRBD1. With V trimmed by 5 bases and J by 0 bases, 13 bases remained unmatched. The CDR3 runs 18 residues. CDR3 DNA: TGTGCCAGCAGTCCACTACCGGGACAGGGCCCTTCTAACTATGGCTACACCTTC. This translates into CASSPLPGQGPSNYGYTF.

The CDR3, as DNA: TGTGCCTGGAGTGTACTTCTCGCGTCCCCCACAGATACGCAGTATTTT. Encoded protein: CAWSVLLASPTDTQYF. The rearrangement joins TRBV30 to TRBJ2-3; D remains ambiguous. Germline V gene data show CDR1 as GTSNPN and CDR2 as SVGIG (reference sequence). The CDR3 has 16 residues. Trimming took off 0 bases at V and 2 bases at J, with 15 bases between the two ends.

This clonotype has only one observation. V and J are TRBV20-1 and TRBJ2-2, with D tentatively TRBD2 (6 bases). This CDR3 is built from 16 residues. Germline assignment: CDR1 DFQATT and CDR2 SNEGSKA (reference sequence). Trimming removed 3 bases at V and 2 bases at J, with 16 bases between. Here the CDR3 reads CSASGGASYNTGELFF. CDR3 sequence (DNA): TGCAGTGCTAGTGGCGGGGCGAGCTATAACACCGGGGAGCTGTTTTTT.

V and J are TRBV4-3 and TRBJ2-5, with D possibly called TRBD1 or TRBD2 (6 bases each). Germline V CDR1 and CDR2: LGHNA, YSLEER. V lost 0 bases, J lost 7 bases, and 12 bases lay in between. The CDR3 contains 14 residues. The chain's CDR3 is CASSQEGGSRTQYF. The DNA for the CDR3 is TGCGCCAGCAGCCAAGAGGGGGGCAGCCGGACCCAGTACTTC.

The chain combines TRBV28 with TRBJ2-7; D ambiguous. The CDR3 covers 11 residues. The V gene lost 6 bases and the J gene lost 4 bases, with 7 bases spanning the gap. The V gene's germline CDR1 is MDHEN and CDR2 SYDVKM. As DNA, the CDR3 is TGTGCCAGCAGCTACGATTACGAGCAGTACTTC. It encodes CASSYDYEQYF.

The chain links TRBV7-2 to TRBJ2-7; D not certain. CDR3 size: 14 residues. The germline V gene encodes CDR1 SGHTA and CDR2 FQGNSA. V dropped 4 bases and J dropped 0 bases, with 10 bases sitting between them. CDR3 in amino acids: CASSWVTGSYEQYF. CDR3 in DNA: TGTGCCAGCAGCTGGGTTACGGGCTCCTACGAGCAGTACTTC.

CDR3 residues: CASSQEGKSTDTQYF. The DNA for the CDR3 is TGTGCCAGCAGCCAGGAGGGTAAATCGACAGATACGCAGTATTTT. V is TRBV6-5 and J is TRBJ2-3, with D perhaps TRBD2 (6 bases). The ends were cut back, 6 bases at V and 3 bases at J, with 16 bases in the middle. This CDR3 has 15 residues. Germline CDR1 MNHEY, CDR2 SVGAGI.

The chain employs TRBV11-1 and TRBJ2-3, with 7 bases that match TRBD1. The CDR3 contains 16 residues. The germline gives CDR1 SGHAT, CDR2 FQDESV (reference sequence). V lost 3 bases and J lost 1; bases outside the gene matches: 7. This CDR3 reads CASSFGDRGRTDTQYF. The CDR3, as DNA: TGTGCCAGCAGCTTTGGGGACAGAGGACGCACAGATACGCAGTATTTT.